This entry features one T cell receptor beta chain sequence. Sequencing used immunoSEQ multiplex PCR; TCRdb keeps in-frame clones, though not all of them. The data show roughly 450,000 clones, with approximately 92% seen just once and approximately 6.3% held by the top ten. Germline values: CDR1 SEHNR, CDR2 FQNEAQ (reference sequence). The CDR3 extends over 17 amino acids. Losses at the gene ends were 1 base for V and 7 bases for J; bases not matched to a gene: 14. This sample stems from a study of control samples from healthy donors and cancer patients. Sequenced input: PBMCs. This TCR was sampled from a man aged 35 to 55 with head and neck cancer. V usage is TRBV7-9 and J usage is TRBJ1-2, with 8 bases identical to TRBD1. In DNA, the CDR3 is TGTGCCAGCAGCTTAGACAACCAGGGGGCGCTAGTCGTTGGCTACACCTTC. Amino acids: CASSLDNQGALVVGYTF. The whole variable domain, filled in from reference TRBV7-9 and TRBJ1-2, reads DTGVSQNPRHKITKRGQNVTFRCDPISEHNRLYWYRQTLGQGPEFLTYFQNEAQLEKSRLLSDRFSAERPKGSFSTLEIQRTEQGDSAMYLCASSLDNQGALVVGYTFGSGTRLTVV.